This T cell receptor beta chain was found in a study of blood T cell repertoires in COVID-19. Study context: Some COVID-19 samples were acute and others convalescent; all came from the United States, Italy and Spain.

The CDR3 is 17 residues long. CDR1 LGHDT and CDR2 YNNKEL come from the germline V gene (reference sequence). V was cut by 0 bases and J by 2 bases, with 14 bases left in between. Assay: immunoSEQ multiplex PCR; the TCRdb copy retains only in-frame clones and omits some. The data hold about 110,000 clones, with about 87% observed a single time. The V gene is TRBV3-1 (or the pseudogene TRBV3-2), the J gene TRBJ2-1; D perhaps matches TRBD2 (5 bases). The sequenced sample consisted of peripheral blood. The clonotype comes from a woman aged 45-65 years with acute or convalescent COVID-19. CDR3 nucleotide sequence: TGTGCCAGCAGCCAAGACAGGTCTAGCAGGCCCTACAATGAGCAGTTCTTC. It is translated as CASSQDRSSRPYNEQFF.